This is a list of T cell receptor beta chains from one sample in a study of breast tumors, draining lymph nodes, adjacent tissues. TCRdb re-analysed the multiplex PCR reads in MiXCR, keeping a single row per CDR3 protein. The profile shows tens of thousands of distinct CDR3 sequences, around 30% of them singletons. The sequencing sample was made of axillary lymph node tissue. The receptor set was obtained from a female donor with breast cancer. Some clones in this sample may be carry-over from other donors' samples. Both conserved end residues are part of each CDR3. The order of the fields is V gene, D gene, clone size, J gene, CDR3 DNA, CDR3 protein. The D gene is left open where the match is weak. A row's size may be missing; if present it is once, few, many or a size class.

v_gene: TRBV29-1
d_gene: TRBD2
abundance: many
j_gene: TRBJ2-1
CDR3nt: TGCAGCGTAGATAGCGGGAGGGCCACTGGTGAGCAGTTCTTC
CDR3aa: CSVDSGRATGEQFF

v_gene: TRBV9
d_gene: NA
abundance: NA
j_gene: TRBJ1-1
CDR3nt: TGTGCCAGCAGCGCCCGCCTCAGCACTGAAGCTTTCTTT
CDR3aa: CASSARLSTEAFF

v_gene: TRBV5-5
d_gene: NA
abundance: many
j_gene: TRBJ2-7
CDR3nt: TGTGCCAGCAGCTTGGCGTGGGGTTCCGAGCAGTACTTC
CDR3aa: CASSLAWGSEQYF

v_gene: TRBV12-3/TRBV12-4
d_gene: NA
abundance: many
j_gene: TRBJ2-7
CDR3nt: TGTGCCAGCAGTTTCACCCTCCTTCCATACGAGCAGTACTTC
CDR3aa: CASSFTLLPYEQYF

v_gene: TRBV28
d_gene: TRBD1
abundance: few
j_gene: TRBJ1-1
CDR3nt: TGTGCCAGCGATGGACAGGGGGTGAACACTGAAGCTTTCTTT
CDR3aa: CASDGQGVNTEAFF

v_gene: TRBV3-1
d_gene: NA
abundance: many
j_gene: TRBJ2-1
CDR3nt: TGTGCCAGCAGCCGGGGAACGAATGAGCAGTTCTTC
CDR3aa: CASSRGTNEQFF

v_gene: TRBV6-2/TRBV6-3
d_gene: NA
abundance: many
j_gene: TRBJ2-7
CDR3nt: TGTGCCAGCGCAACAGGCAACGGGTTCTACGAGCAGTACTTC
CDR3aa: CASATGNGFYEQYF

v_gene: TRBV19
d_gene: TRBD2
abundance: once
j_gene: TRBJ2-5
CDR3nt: TGTGCCAGTTGTCGACTAGCGGGAGATGGAGAGACCCAGTACTTC
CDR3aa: CASCRLAGDGETQYF

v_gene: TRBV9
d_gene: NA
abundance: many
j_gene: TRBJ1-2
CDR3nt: TGTGCCAGCAGCACGCCGCCGGGTATACATGGCTACACCTTC
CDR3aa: CASSTPPGIHGYTF

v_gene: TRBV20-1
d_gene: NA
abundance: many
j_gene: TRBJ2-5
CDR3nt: TGCAGTGCGAGGGGAACAGAGACCCAGTACTTC
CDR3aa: CSARGTETQYF

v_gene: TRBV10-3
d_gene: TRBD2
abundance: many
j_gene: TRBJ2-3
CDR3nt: TGTGCCATCAGTGAGTTTGGCGGGAGTGTTACAGATACGCAGTATTTT
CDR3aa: CAISEFGGSVTDTQYF

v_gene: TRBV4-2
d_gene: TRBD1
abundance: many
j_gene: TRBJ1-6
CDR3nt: TGTGCCAGCAGCCGTACGGGACAGGGCGGCGGTTCACCCCTCCACTTT
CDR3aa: CASSRTGQGGGSPLHF

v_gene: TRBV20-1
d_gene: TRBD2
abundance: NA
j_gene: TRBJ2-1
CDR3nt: TGCAGTGTTAAACTAGCGGGAGCTCTCACTGAGCAGTTCTTC
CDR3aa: CSVKLAGALTEQFF

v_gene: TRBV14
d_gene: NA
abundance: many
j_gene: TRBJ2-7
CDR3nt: TGTGCCAGCAGCCAAGATTACAGGTTTAGGGGCGAGCAGTACTTC
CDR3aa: CASSQDYRFRGEQYF

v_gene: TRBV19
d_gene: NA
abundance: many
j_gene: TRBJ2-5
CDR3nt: TGTGCCAGTAGTATAGGTACACCTCAAGAGACCCAGTACTTC
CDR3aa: CASSIGTPQETQYF

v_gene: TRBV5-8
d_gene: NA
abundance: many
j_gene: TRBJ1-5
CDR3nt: TGTGCCAGCAGCTTAATAGCACAGCCCCAGCATTTT
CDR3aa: CASSLIAQPQHF

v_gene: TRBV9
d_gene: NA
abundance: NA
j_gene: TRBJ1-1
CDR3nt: TGTGCCAGCAGCACAGCGATGAACACTGAAGCTTTCTTT
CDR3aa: CASSTAMNTEAFF

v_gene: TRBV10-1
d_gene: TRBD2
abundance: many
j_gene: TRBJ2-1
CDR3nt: TGCGCCAGCAGTACTAGCGGGAGCAATGAGCAGTTCTTC
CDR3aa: CASSTSGSNEQFF

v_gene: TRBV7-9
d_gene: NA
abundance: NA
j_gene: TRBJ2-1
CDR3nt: TGTGCCAGCAGCAATGGAGAGGGGAGTGAGCAGTTCTTC
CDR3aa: CASSNGEGSEQFF

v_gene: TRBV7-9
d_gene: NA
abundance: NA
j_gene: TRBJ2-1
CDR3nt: TGTGCCAGCAGCTCGGTACTTCGGGGAACGGATGAGCAGTCCTTC
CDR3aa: CASSSVLRGTDEQSF

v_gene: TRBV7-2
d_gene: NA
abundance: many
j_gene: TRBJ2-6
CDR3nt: TGTGCCAGCAGCTCACGTATCGTTGCCTCTGGGGCCAACGTCCTGACTTTC
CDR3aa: CASSSRIVASGANVLTF

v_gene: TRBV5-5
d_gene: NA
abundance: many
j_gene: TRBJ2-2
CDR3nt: TGTGCCAGCAGCTTGGGAGCGAACACCGGGGAGCTGTTTTTT
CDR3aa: CASSLGANTGELFF

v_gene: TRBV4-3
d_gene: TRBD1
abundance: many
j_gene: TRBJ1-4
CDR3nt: TGCGCCAGCAGCCCCGAAACAGGGGTAAGGGAAAAACTGTTTTTT
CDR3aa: CASSPETGVREKLFF